The present T cell receptor (beta chain) was sequenced within a study of neoadjuvant nivolumab and ipilimumab in lung cancer. Study details: Nivolumab 3 mg/kg was given days 1, 15 and 29, plus ipilimumab 1 mg/kg day 1 in combination.

The protocol was immunoSEQ multiplex PCR, while the TCRdb copy is restricted to in-frame clones and leaves out a portion. Of 3,300 or so clones in the sample, approximately 88% are singletons; the top ten hold 2% to 2.5%. Notes on this clone: Its matching antigen is unknown.

Germline values: CDR1 SGHTA, CDR2 FQGNSA. The CDR3 has 15 amino acids. The V and J ends lost 6 bases and 2 bases respectively, with 16 bases between them. Study results and caveats: Resected tumors had greater TCR richness and clonality than uninvolved lung. Only two of four nivolumab-treated tumors gained richness and clonality by surgery.

The specimen was tumor tissue, collected after neoadjuvant nivolumab, alone or with ipilimumab, at or shortly before surgery. This TCR was recovered from an adult with non-small cell lung cancer. The V gene is TRBV7-2, the J gene TRBJ2-5; maybe TRBD2 (6 bases). The CDR3 is CASSLEWRGQETQYF. For the CDR3, the DNA is TGTGCCAGCAGTCTTGAGTGGAGGGGACAAGAGACCCAGTACTTC.